Sequencing of this T cell receptor (beta chain) was carried out in a study of cytomegalovirus exposure and HLA in healthy donors. Concerning this clone itself: What it binds is unknown.

Whereas donors were nominally healthy upon sampling, unrecorded immune exposures were probable. Overall study results and limits: Later, TCR association rates were found to vary by HLA locus, highest for DRB1 and lowest for HLA-C.

Use of 60 Vbeta and 13 Jbeta primers characterized the PCR. Repertoires were generated with immunoSEQ multiplex PCR, while TCRdb's copy carries only in-frame clones and drops some. The table shows almost 200,000 clones, with about four fifths occurring only once. The CDR3 loop spans 12 amino acids. V was shortened by 6 bases and J by 9 bases, with 9 bases between the two germline ends. The germline gives CDR1 SNHLY, CDR2 FYNNEI. This sequence originates from a male donor in good health and CMV-seropositive. The specimen sequenced was PBMCs. V usage is TRBV2 and J usage is TRBJ1-6; D not certain. The CDR3 region is CASRLVSSPLHF. In DNA form, the CDR3 reads TGTGCCAGCAGGCTCGTCAGTTCACCCCTCCACTTT.